The clone carrying this T cell receptor beta chain was recorded a few times. Its target is not known. Primers included in the PCR were 60 Vbeta and 13 Jbeta primers. Only in-frame clones appear in the TCRdb table, and some are missing; sequencing was by immunoSEQ multiplex PCR. The sample contains 150,000 to 180,000 clones, 70% to 80% of which appear only once. This entry comes from a study of cytomegalovirus exposure and HLA in healthy donors. Regarding the study as a whole: Several of the most significant clusters appeared, in a later analysis, to be linked to common viral pathogens. Reported results showed that the classifier diagnosed cytomegalovirus status with high specificity and sensitivity.

Germline CDR1 is MNHNS and CDR2 is SASEGT. This CDR3 spans 16 amino acids. J lost 5 bases, V lost 1 base, and 10 bases had no gene match. The source is a man aged 25-45 years in good health and CMV-seropositive. The chain carries TRBV6-1 and TRBJ1-1; 7 bases fit TRBD1. Material: PBMCs. Here the CDR3 reads CASSEGTGGGRTEAFF. DNA for the CDR3: TGTGCCAGCAGTGAAGGGACAGGCGGCGGGAGGACTGAAGCTTTCTTT.